The 3 T cell receptor beta chains below come from one sample, sequenced in a study of control samples from healthy donors and cancer patients. Using immunoSEQ multiplex PCR, the repertoire was profiled, and TCRdb retains in-frame clones only, with some absent. Of about 160,000 clones listed, 90% to 95% are singletons. Sequencing used blood. These receptors came from a middle-aged woman in good health.

This chain connects TRBV20-1 to TRBJ1-5; D remains ambiguous. Germline-derived CDR1 and CDR2 are DFQATT and SNEGSKA (reference sequence). The V end lost 0 bases, the J end lost 11 bases, and 8 bases lay between the germline ends. This CDR3 region has 11 residues. The CDR3 loop is CSARDYKSQHF. Here the CDR3 DNA reads TGCAGTGCTAGAGATTATAAATCCCAGCATTTT.

This chain uses TRBV6-2 or TRBV6-3 with TRBJ1-2; 7 positions match TRBD1. This CDR3 is built from 14 residues. In germline, CDR1 is MNHEY, CDR2 SVGEGT. Trimming removed 5 bases from V and 8 bases from J; junction bases left unmatched: 11. The CDR3 spells CASSQGQSLGGYTF. The CDR3, as DNA: TGTGCCAGCAGTCAGGGACAGAGCCTAGGAGGCTACACCTTC.

The V gene is TRBV12-3 or TRBV12-4, the J gene TRBJ1-2; no clear D gene. This CDR3 region has 13 residues. The V end lost 2 bases, the J end lost 4 bases, and 8 bases lay between the germline ends. The DNA of the CDR3 is TGTGCCAGCAGTTTACAGGACTTCTATGGCTACACCTTC. It encodes CASSLQDFYGYTF.